One sample yielded the 18 T cell receptor beta chains listed below, sequenced in a study of OX40 agonist ivuxolimab in advanced cancers. TCRdb's table, derived via immunoSEQ multiplex PCR, lists solely in-frame clones and lacks some. This table holds 50,000 to 70,000 clones, roughly 81% found once. The starting material was CD4+ or CD8+ T cells sorted from blood, obtained in a trial of the OX40 agonist ivuxolimab. The receptors here all came from an adult with an advanced solid tumor such as melanoma, head and neck, liver or kidney cancer.

The rearrangement links TRBV19 to TRBJ2-3; D gene ambiguous. The CDR3 is made up of 14 amino acids. V gave up 3 bases and J gave up 5 bases, with 12 bases separating them. Per the germline V gene, CDR1 is LNHDA and CDR2 is SQIVND (reference sequence). The CDR3 bases are TGTGCCAGTAGTATCGAACGTGAGAGAGATACGCAGTATTTT. As protein: CASSIERERDTQYF.

The chain has TRBV29-1 and TRBJ2-7; 12 bases line up with TRBD1. Trimming at V came to 4 bases and at J to 2 bases, leaving 12 bases not matched to a gene. The length of the CDR3 is 17 residues. Germline-derived CDR1 and CDR2 are SQVTM and ANQGSEA. CDR3 protein: CSVVGLAGQGAAYEQYF. DNA of the CDR3: TGCAGCGTTGTGGGGTTGGCGGGACAGGGGGCCGCCTACGAGCAGTACTTC.

This clone was picked up one time. The chain joins TRBV11-2 to TRBJ1-5; D not certain. From germline, CDR1 is SGHAT and CDR2 FQNNGV. V was shortened by 2 bases and J by 7 bases, with 9 bases between the two germline ends. The CDR3 has 13 amino acids. The CDR3 is CASSLRRGQPQHF. The CDR3 DNA reads TGTGCCAGCAGCTTAAGGCGAGGCCAGCCCCAGCATTTT.

The V gene is TRBV6-1, the J gene TRBJ2-3; D gene ambiguous. Germline values: CDR1 MNHNS, CDR2 SASEGT. V lost 1 base to trimming and J lost 5 bases, with 7 bases between them. The length of the CDR3 is 13 residues. The CDR3 here is CASSEVERDTQYF. Here the CDR3 DNA reads TGTGCCAGCAGTGAAGTCGAACGAGATACGCAGTATTTT.

V is TRBV11-2 and J is TRBJ1-1, with D perhaps TRBD1 (5 bases). Germline CDR1 is SGHAT and CDR2 is FQNNGV. Trimming removed 4 bases from V and 4 bases from J, with 10 bases in between. This CDR3 has 13 amino acids. CDR3 loop: CASSYGTRTEAFF. The CDR3 region has the DNA TGTGCCAGCAGCTACGGGACCCGCACTGAAGCTTTCTTT. Together with reference TRBV11-2 and TRBJ1-1, the CDR3 gives the full variable domain: EAGVAQSPRYKIIEKRQSVAFWCNPISGHATLYWYQQILGQGPKLLIQFQNNGVVDDSQLPKDRFSAERLKGVDSTLKIQPAKLEDSAVYLCASSYGTRTEAFFGQGTRLTVV.

For this clone: One junction end does not reproduce the germline sequence, and a read error may be involved. The chain recombines TRBV7-3 with TRBJ1-1; 7 bases are shared with TRBD1. In germline, CDR1 is SGHTA, CDR2 FQGTGA. The CDR3 has 16 amino acids. The DNA of the CDR3 is TGTGCCAGCAGCCTAACAGGGGACCCCCCGAACACTGAAGCTTTCTTT. Its protein is CASSLTGDPPNTEAFF.

The gene calls are TRBV19 and TRBJ2-7; TRBD2 matches at 7 bases. CDR1 is LNHDA and CDR2 is SQIVND in the germline V gene (reference sequence). This CDR3 comprises 15 residues. Trimming cost V 5 bases and J 1 base; bases outside gene matches: 8. CDR3 in amino acids: CASSSLRGDSYEQYF. The CDR3 nucleotides read TGTGCCAGTAGTTCGCTTCGGGGGGATTCCTACGAGCAGTACTTC.

CDR3 sequence: CASSVQGPGELFF. The CDR3 DNA reads TGTGCCAGCAGTGTACAGGGTCCCGGGGAGCTGTTTTTT. The chain carries TRBV7-2 and TRBJ2-2; weak D call: TRBD1 (6 bases). V gave up 6 bases and J gave up 6 bases, with 11 bases separating them. CDR1 SGHTA and CDR2 FQGNSA come from the germline V gene. The CDR3 length is 13 residues.

The V and J genes are TRBV9 and TRBJ1-4, with D perhaps TRBD1 (6 bases). The V end was cut by 0 bases, the J end by 8 bases, with 17 bases between. CDR3 size: 16 residues. Germline V lookup: CDR1 SGDLS, CDR2 YYNGEE. This chain's CDR3 is CASSVASIRGGEKLFF. The CDR3 nucleotides read TGTGCCAGCAGCGTAGCTTCCATCAGGGGAGGCGAAAAACTGTTTTTT. The variable domain in full, completed from reference TRBV9 and TRBJ1-4, reads DSGVTQTPKHLITATGQRVTLRCSPRSGDLSVYWYQQSLDQGLQFLIQYYNGEERAKGNILERFSAQQFPDLHSELNLSSLELGDSALYFCASSVASIRGGEKLFFGSGTQLSVL.

The chain carries TRBV5-1 and TRBJ1-5; D call uncertain. CDR1 is SGHRS and CDR2 is YFSETQ in the germline V gene. The CDR3 spans 14 residues. V dropped 4 bases and J dropped 1 base, with 9 bases sitting between them. This chain's CDR3 is CASSIGLSNQPQHF. The CDR3 region has the DNA TGCGCCAGCAGCATTGGGTTGAGCAATCAGCCCCAGCATTTT.

CDR3 protein: CASSLTSGANTGELFF. CDR3 nucleotides: TGTGCCAGCTCACTGACTAGCGGGGCGAACACCGGGGAGCTGTTTTTT. The V and J genes are TRBV18 and TRBJ2-2; 11 positions match TRBD2. Germline V gives CDR1 KGHSH, CDR2 LQKENI. J was trimmed by 0 bases and V by 4 bases; bases with no gene match: 1. The CDR3 extends over 16 amino acids.

The chain combines TRBV28 with TRBJ1-1; maybe TRBD1 (6 bases). Germline CDR1 is MDHEN and CDR2 is SYDVKM. CDR3 size: 15 residues. With 1 base removed from V and 2 bases from J, the gap between germline ends came to 11 bases. The CDR3 nucleotides are TGTGCCAGCAGTTTATATGGGGGCTCAAACACTGAAGCTTTCTTT. Amino acid sequence: CASSLYGGSNTEAFF.

The table lists this clone with a count of one. This rearrangement joins TRBV5-8 to TRBJ2-7; D is perhaps TRBD2 (7 bases). Trimming shortened V by 9 bases and J by 4 bases, and 17 bases separated the two germline ends. The V gene's germline CDR1 is SGHTS and CDR2 YDEGEE. The CDR3 loop spans 13 amino acids. CDR3 protein: CATRRRGRYEQYF. DNA of the CDR3: TGTGCCACCCGGAGGCGGGGGCGGTACGAGCAGTACTTC.

The count of this clone is one. The chain carries TRBV9 and TRBJ2-7, with no clear D. This CDR3 comprises 14 residues. CDR1 is SGDLS and CDR2 is YYNGEE in the germline V gene. Trimming removed 3 bases at V and 0 bases at J, with 10 bases between. CDR3 region: CASSAEGYSYEQYF. The CDR3 DNA follows: TGTGCCAGCAGCGCAGAAGGGTACTCCTACGAGCAGTACTTC.

CDR3 residues: CASSSDSNQPQHF. The DNA of the CDR3 is TGTGCCAGCAGTTCAGACAGTAATCAGCCCCAGCATTTT. The V call is TRBV7-8, the J call TRBJ1-5; D may be TRBD1 (5 bases). CDR3 length: 13 residues. From germline, CDR1 is SGHVS and CDR2 FQNEAQ. Trimming took 6 bases from V and 4 from J, leaving 10 bases between them.

The rearrangement links TRBV4-1 to TRBJ1-5, with 9 bases fitting TRBD1. From germline, CDR1 is MGHRA and CDR2 YSYEKL. The trim removed 6 bases at V and 4 bases at J, leaving 4 bases unmatched. This CDR3 region has 14 residues. CDR3 DNA sequence: TGCGCCAGCAGTACAGGGGGCGGGAATCAGCCCCAGCATTTT. Translating it yields CASSTGGGNQPQHF.

The chain uses TRBV28 and TRBJ2-5; tentatively, D is TRBD1 (6 bases). Germline-derived CDR1 and CDR2 are MDHEN and SYDVKM. Deletions cut 5 bases from V and 1 base from J, with 14 bases between. The CDR3 is made up of 15 amino acids. In DNA, the CDR3 is TGTGCCAGCAGTACTCTCACAGGGTTCCAAGAGACCCAGTACTTC. Protein product: CASSTLTGFQETQYF.

The CDR3 loop reads CASSAPRTGELFF. CDR3 sequence (DNA): TGTGCCAGCAGCGCCCCTAGGACCGGGGAGCTGTTTTTT. V gene TRBV9 combines with J gene TRBJ2-2; D ambiguous. Germline assignment: CDR1 SGDLS and CDR2 YYNGEE. The CDR3 loop spans 13 amino acids. V shed 3 bases and J shed 5 bases, with 8 bases lying between them.